Listed below are T cell receptor beta chains from one sample, sequenced in a study of glioma-infiltrating T cells after dendritic cell vaccination. TCRdb's table, derived via immunoSEQ multiplex PCR, lists solely in-frame clones and lacks some. This table holds roughly 47,000 clones, approximately 85% found once. The input for sequencing was blood, taken before dendritic cell vaccination. The receptors derive from a human donor with glioblastoma. CDR3s include the opening cysteine and the closing phenylalanine or tryptophan. Fields, in order: D gene, clone size, J gene, V gene, CDR3 DNA, CDR3 protein. The D gene is left open where the match is weak. Clone size is shown for a subset of rows, as once, few, many or a class of expanded clone.

D gene: NA
clone size: NA
J gene: TRBJ1-2
V gene: TRBV6-1
CDR3 DNA: TGTGCCAGCAGTCCCCCGTCGGGGGGCGCACAAGGCTACACCTTC
CDR3 protein: CASSPPSGGAQGYTF

D gene: TRBD2
clone size: NA
J gene: TRBJ2-7
V gene: TRBV5-1
CDR3 DNA: TGCGCCAGCAGCTTGGGTGCGGGGGGCCCCTACGAGCAGTACTTC
CDR3 protein: CASSLGAGGPYEQYF

D gene: NA
clone size: NA
J gene: TRBJ1-1
V gene: TRBV27
CDR3 DNA: TGTGCCAGCAGTTTGTGGGGCAGGCTGGGCACTGAAGCTTTCTTT
CDR3 protein: CASSLWGRLGTEAFF

D gene: NA
clone size: NA
J gene: TRBJ1-5
V gene: TRBV27
CDR3 DNA: TGTGCCAGCAGTGGCGCGGGAGGGCAGATTCAGCCCCAGCATTTT
CDR3 protein: CASSGAGGQIQPQHF

D gene: TRBD2
clone size: NA
J gene: TRBJ2-3
V gene: TRBV19
CDR3 DNA: TGTGCCAGTAGTATAGCTGGCGGGGGTACACCAGATACGCAGTATTTT
CDR3 protein: CASSIAGGGTPDTQYF

D gene: TRBD1
clone size: NA
J gene: TRBJ1-3
V gene: TRBV4-3
CDR3 DNA: TGCGCCAGCAGCCAAGATGGGACAGGGGGCGGAAACACCATATATTTT
CDR3 protein: CASSQDGTGGGNTIYF

D gene: NA
clone size: NA
J gene: TRBJ1-5
V gene: TRBV18
CDR3 DNA: TGTGCCAGCTCACCAATAGGCCAGGGTCGATTCGTTGGAGCCCAGCATTTT
CDR3 protein: CASSPIGQGRFVGAQHF

D gene: TRBD1
clone size: NA
J gene: TRBJ1-6
V gene: TRBV5-4
CDR3 DNA: TGTGCCAGCAGCTTAGGACAGGGGGCTGTTTCACCCCTCCACTTT
CDR3 protein: CASSLGQGAVSPLHF

D gene: TRBD1
clone size: NA
J gene: TRBJ2-7
V gene: TRBV19
CDR3 DNA: TGTGCCAGTAGCGAGAACAGGGGGCCTCGCGAGCAGTACTTC
CDR3 protein: CASSENRGPREQYF

D gene: TRBD1
clone size: NA
J gene: TRBJ1-5
V gene: TRBV5-6
CDR3 DNA: TGTGCCAGCAGCATGAGGACAGGCCAGGGGAATCAGCCCCAGCATTTT
CDR3 protein: CASSMRTGQGNQPQHF

D gene: TRBD1
clone size: NA
J gene: TRBJ1-4
V gene: TRBV30
CDR3 DNA: TGTGCCTGGAAGACAGGGGGTCGGGAAAAACCGTTTTTT
CDR3 protein: CAWKTGGREKPFF

D gene: TRBD1
clone size: NA
J gene: TRBJ1-5
V gene: TRBV5-6
CDR3 DNA: TGTGCCAGCAGCTTGAGGACAGGGAGAGGCAATCAGCCCCAGCATTTT
CDR3 protein: CASSLRTGRGNQPQHF

D gene: NA
clone size: NA
J gene: TRBJ1-1
V gene: TRBV10-1
CDR3 DNA: TGCGCCAGCAGTGGGGGGGGGATGGCCACTGAAGCTTTCTTT
CDR3 protein: CASSGGGMATEAFF

D gene: TRBD1
clone size: NA
J gene: TRBJ1-1
V gene: TRBV29-1
CDR3 DNA: TGCAGCGTTCACAGGGGGCGCGGGTACACTGAAGCTTTCTTT
CDR3 protein: CSVHRGRGYTEAFF

D gene: TRBD2
clone size: NA
J gene: TRBJ2-5
V gene: TRBV19
CDR3 DNA: TGTGCCAGTAGTGTGGGACTAGCGGGCGACCAAGAGACCCAGTACTTC
CDR3 protein: CASSVGLAGDQETQYF

D gene: TRBD1
clone size: NA
J gene: TRBJ1-4
V gene: TRBV5-8
CDR3 DNA: TGTGCCAGCAGCCGGACAGGATCTAATGAAAAACTGTTTTTT
CDR3 protein: CASSRTGSNEKLFF

D gene: TRBD1
clone size: NA
J gene: TRBJ2-2
V gene: TRBV2
CDR3 DNA: TGTGCCAGTTTTAGGACAGGGAACACCGGGGAGCTGTTTTTT
CDR3 protein: CASFRTGNTGELFF

D gene: NA
clone size: NA
J gene: TRBJ1-1
V gene: TRBV7-9
CDR3 DNA: TGTGCCAGCAGCTCAGACACTGAAGCTTTCTTT
CDR3 protein: CASSSDTEAFF

D gene: TRBD1
clone size: NA
J gene: TRBJ2-2
V gene: TRBV5-4
CDR3 DNA: TGTGCCAGCAGCTTGTCGTCAACAGGGGCCGGGGAGCTGTTTTTT
CDR3 protein: CASSLSSTGAGELFF

D gene: TRBD2
clone size: NA
J gene: TRBJ2-5
V gene: TRBV10-2
CDR3 DNA: TGCGCCAGCAGAGACCAGCCCCAGCGGGAGTTTTGGGAGACCCAGTACTTC
CDR3 protein: CASRDQPQREFWETQYF

D gene: TRBD1
clone size: NA
J gene: TRBJ2-7
V gene: TRBV10-2
CDR3 DNA: TGCGCCAGCAGTGCAGACAGGGCCTACGAGCAGTACTTC
CDR3 protein: CASSADRAYEQYF

D gene: NA
clone size: few
J gene: TRBJ1-1
V gene: TRBV7-3
CDR3 DNA: TGTGCCAGCAGCTTAGGAGGGCGGAACACTGAAGCTTTCTTT
CDR3 protein: CASSLGGRNTEAFF

D gene: NA
clone size: NA
J gene: TRBJ2-5
V gene: TRBV5-1
CDR3 DNA: TGCGCCAGCAGCCGTTCGGGGGAGACCCAGTACTTC
CDR3 protein: CASSRSGETQYF

D gene: NA
clone size: NA
J gene: TRBJ2-3
V gene: TRBV5-1
CDR3 DNA: TGCGCCAGCAGCTTGCCAGAACCGACAGATACGCAGTATTTT
CDR3 protein: CASSLPEPTDTQYF

D gene: TRBD2
clone size: NA
J gene: TRBJ2-2
V gene: TRBV6-5
CDR3 DNA: TGTGCCAGCAGTTTGACTAGCGGGGCTAACACCGGGGAGCTGTTTTTT
CDR3 protein: CASSLTSGANTGELFF

D gene: NA
clone size: NA
J gene: TRBJ1-2
V gene: TRBV5-6
CDR3 DNA: TGTGCCAGCAGCCTAGTAGGATTTAACTATGGCTACACCTTC
CDR3 protein: CASSLVGFNYGYTF

D gene: NA
clone size: NA
J gene: TRBJ2-6
V gene: TRBV19
CDR3 DNA: TGTGCCAGTAGTATAGAGGCTAGGATCTCTGGGGCCAACGTCCTGACTTTC
CDR3 protein: CASSIEARISGANVLTF

D gene: TRBD2
clone size: NA
J gene: TRBJ2-2
V gene: TRBV19
CDR3 DNA: TGCGCCAGTAGACCAGGGGGGACTAGCGGGATAAAGGCCGGGGAGCTGTTTTTT
CDR3 protein: CASRPGGTSGIKAGELFF

D gene: TRBD1
clone size: NA
J gene: TRBJ1-2
V gene: TRBV6-5
CDR3 DNA: TGTGCCAGCAGTTACTCACAGGGGTACTATGGCTACACCTTC
CDR3 protein: CASSYSQGYYGYTF